Listed below are T cell receptor beta chains from one sample, sequenced in a study of T cells after yellow fever vaccination. TCRdb independently ran MiXCR on the 5' RACE reads; one entry per CDR3 protein. The sample gives around 550,000 distinct CDR3 sequences, over 15% of which show up once; 14% is in the top ten. This specimen was PBMCs, taken 15 days after the yellow fever booster vaccination. The receptor set was obtained from a man aged 25 to 40 who received the YFV17D yellow fever vaccine. The CDR3 runs from the conserved cysteine through the conserved F or W. The order of the fields is J gene, V gene, D gene, clone size, CDR3 DNA, CDR3 protein. A D gene is named only where the DNA matches it firmly. Clone sizes are given selectively: once, few, many, or a class where the clone is expanded.

J: TRBJ2-7; V: TRBV6-5; D: TRBD1; size: few; DNA: TGTGCCAGCAGTTACTTTTACCGGGACAGGGGCTCCTACGAGCAGTACTTC; CDR3: CASSYFYRDRGSYEQYF
J: TRBJ2-3; V: TRBV12-5; D: TRBD1; size: .; DNA: TGTGCTAGTGGTTTGGTACTTCAGGGGGCAAGCACAGATACGCAGTATTTT; CDR3: CASGLVLQGASTDTQYF
J: TRBJ2-3; V: TRBV11-2; D: .; size: .; DNA: TGTGCCAGCAGACCCGGACCCCCGGGAGATACGCAGTATTTT; CDR3: CASRPGPPGDTQYF
J: TRBJ1-2; V: TRBV5-1; D: .; size: .; DNA: TGCGCCAGCACTGACAATAACTATGGCTACACCTTC; CDR3: CASTDNNYGYTF
J: TRBJ2-6; V: TRBV11-2; D: .; size: .; DNA: TGTGCCAGCAGCTCTTCTATGCCCCTGGGCACTGGGGCCAACGTCCTGACTTTC; CDR3: CASSSSMPLGTGANVLTF
J: TRBJ2-7; V: TRBV5-1; D: .; size: .; DNA: TGCGCCAGCAGCTTGAGGTCGCACCAAGAGCAGTACTTC; CDR3: CASSLRSHQEQYF
J: TRBJ1-5; V: TRBV6-5; D: .; size: few; DNA: TGTGCCAGCAGCCCTCGGGGAGACAGTCAGCCCCAGCATTTT; CDR3: CASSPRGDSQPQHF
J: TRBJ2-1; V: TRBV5-4; D: .; size: .; DNA: TGTGCCAGCAGCTTGCGGCAGACTCCCGTACCGGAGTTCTTC; CDR3: CASSLRQTPVPEFF
J: TRBJ2-3; V: TRBV14; D: .; size: few; DNA: TGTGCCAGCAGCCAAGAACTACCAGAGGTAGATACGCAGTATTTT; CDR3: CASSQELPEVDTQYF
J: TRBJ2-7; V: TRBV5-1; D: .; size: once; DNA: TGCGCCAGCAGCGAGGTGGAGGGCCTCTCCTACGAGCAGTACTTC; CDR3: CASSEVEGLSYEQYF
J: TRBJ2-3; V: TRBV7-2; D: .; size: .; DNA: TGTGCCAGCAGCAGGGAGGTGTGGGGGACAGATACGCAGTATTTT; CDR3: CASSREVWGTDTQYF
J: TRBJ2-3; V: TRBV7-9; D: .; size: few; DNA: TGTGCCAGCACACGGGACCGGGCAAGCACAGATACGCAGTATTTT; CDR3: CASTRDRASTDTQYF
J: TRBJ1-1; V: TRBV7-6; D: .; size: few; DNA: TGTGCCAGCAGCGAATCCCCTGCGGGCTCTGGGAAGAACACTGAAGCTTTCTTT; CDR3: CASSESPAGSGKNTEAFF
J: TRBJ2-7; V: TRBV27; D: TRBD1; size: many; DNA: TGTGCCAGCGGGCTGGACAGGGCCTACGAGCAGTACTTC; CDR3: CASGLDRAYEQYF
J: TRBJ2-7; V: TRBV29-1; D: .; size: once; DNA: TGCAGCGCCCACGCCCAGGCTCCAGGGATCTACGAGCAGTACTTC; CDR3: CSAHAQAPGIYEQYF
J: TRBJ2-1; V: TRBV12-3/TRBV12-4; D: .; size: few; DNA: TGTGCCAGCAGTTTAGAGGGTGAGGTTGTTGAGCAGTTCTTC; CDR3: CASSLEGEVVEQFF
J: TRBJ2-7; V: TRBV20-1; D: TRBD2; size: few; DNA: TGCAGTGCTAGATCCGCGGGAGGGTTTAACGAGCAGTACTTC; CDR3: CSARSAGGFNEQYF
J: TRBJ2-1; V: TRBV29-1; D: .; size: .; DNA: TGCAGCTCACGACAGACCTCCTACAATGAGCAGTTCTTC; CDR3: CSSRQTSYNEQFF
J: TRBJ2-1; V: TRBV4-2; D: TRBD1; size: .; DNA: TGTTCCAGCAGCCAAGACCCGGGACAGACCTACAATGAGCAGTTCTTC; CDR3: CSSSQDPGQTYNEQFF
J: TRBJ2-3; V: TRBV7-2; D: TRBD2; size: few; DNA: TGTGCCAGCAGCTTAGCCTTCGGGAGGGGCACAGATACGCAGTATTTT; CDR3: CASSLAFGRGTDTQYF
J: TRBJ1-5; V: TRBV20-1; D: .; size: .; DNA: TGCAGTGCTAAAGGGCAGTTGGATCAGCCCCAGCATTTT; CDR3: CSAKGQLDQPQHF
J: TRBJ2-1; V: TRBV12-3/TRBV12-4; D: TRBD2; size: few; DNA: TGTGCCAGCAGACGGACTAGTAGTGAGCAGTTCTTC; CDR3: CASRRTSSEQFF
J: TRBJ2-7; V: TRBV27; D: TRBD1; size: few; DNA: TGTGCCAGCAGACCTGGGACAGGGATTGCCGAGCAGTACTTC; CDR3: CASRPGTGIAEQYF
J: TRBJ2-3; V: TRBV20-1; D: .; size: few; DNA: TGCAGTGCTAGAACCCCTGACTCCGATACGCAGTATTTT; CDR3: CSARTPDSDTQYF
J: TRBJ2-7; V: TRBV7-2; D: TRBD2; size: .; DNA: TGTGCCAGCAGGGATAGCGGGACTCTCTCCTACGAGCAGTACTTC; CDR3: CASRDSGTLSYEQYF
J: TRBJ2-7; V: TRBV5-1; D: TRBD1; size: .; DNA: TGCGCCAGCAGCTTTACCGGGACAGTGACCTACGAGCAGTACTTC; CDR3: CASSFTGTVTYEQYF
J: TRBJ1-5; V: TRBV7-2; D: .; size: .; DNA: TGTGCCAGCAGCTTGAGGGACCAGCCCCAGCATTTT; CDR3: CASSLRDQPQHF
J: TRBJ2-4; V: TRBV7-2; D: TRBD2; size: few; DNA: TGTGCCAGCAGCGACGAGCCGGGACTAGCCTACTTC; CDR3: CASSDEPGLAYF
J: TRBJ1-1; V: TRBV20-1; D: .; size: .; DNA: TGCAGTCCCAGCCCCGGGACTGAAGCTTTCTTT; CDR3: CSPSPGTEAFF
J: TRBJ2-1; V: TRBV4-1; D: TRBD2; size: few; DNA: TGCGCCAGCAGCCAAGATCCGGTCGCCTACGGCGGACTAGCGGGAGATACTGATGAGCAGTTCTTC; CDR3: CASSQDPVAYGGLAGDTDEQFF
J: TRBJ1-5; V: TRBV29-1; D: TRBD1; size: .; DNA: TGCAGCGACCAGGGGGATCAGCCCCAGCATTTT; CDR3: CSDQGDQPQHF
J: TRBJ2-3; V: TRBV5-1; D: .; size: .; DNA: TGCGCCAGCAGCTTGGGTGGGGCGACTGCCCCCACAGATACGCAGTATTTT; CDR3: CASSLGGATAPTDTQYF
J: TRBJ1-1; V: TRBV4-3; D: .; size: few; DNA: TGCGCCAGCAGCCAAGATCCGCGCCAGTGGGGCACTGAAGCTTTCTTT; CDR3: CASSQDPRQWGTEAFF
J: TRBJ1-6; V: TRBV20-1; D: TRBD1; size: .; DNA: TGCAGTGCTAGAAAAGGGGGCAAGACACCCCTCCACTTT; CDR3: CSARKGGKTPLHF
J: TRBJ2-7; V: TRBV5-1; D: TRBD1; size: few; DNA: TGCGCCAGCAGCTCGGGACAGGAAAACTACGAGCAGTACTTC; CDR3: CASSSGQENYEQYF
J: TRBJ2-1; V: TRBV11-2; D: TRBD2; size: few; DNA: TGTGCCAGCAGCTTATGGGGTAGCGGGAGAAAAGGTTCCTACAATGAGCAGTTCTTC; CDR3: CASSLWGSGRKGSYNEQFF
J: TRBJ1-1; V: TRBV12-3/TRBV12-4; D: TRBD1; size: .; DNA: TGTGCCAGCAGTTTTAGTCAGACAGGGGTAATCGAAGCTTTCTTT; CDR3: CASSFSQTGVIEAFF
J: TRBJ2-4; V: TRBV20-1; D: .; size: .; DNA: TGCAGTGCTAGAGATCTTATAGGGGAAGAAAACATTCAGTACTTC; CDR3: CSARDLIGEENIQYF
J: TRBJ2-1; V: TRBV6-2/TRBV6-3; D: .; size: few; DNA: TGTGCCAGCAGACCAATCCGGGCCCAGCGGGACAATGAGCAGTTCTTC; CDR3: CASRPIRAQRDNEQFF
J: TRBJ2-6; V: TRBV18; D: TRBD1; size: .; DNA: TGTGCCAGCTCACACGGACAGGCTGGGGCCAACGTCCTGACTTTC; CDR3: CASSHGQAGANVLTF
J: TRBJ2-1; V: TRBV5-4; D: TRBD1; size: few; DNA: TGTGCCAGCAGCTCCCGGGACAGGGGATATGAGCAGTTCTTC; CDR3: CASSSRDRGYEQFF
J: TRBJ2-7; V: TRBV12-5; D: .; size: few; DNA: TGTGCTAGTGGTCCCGAGGGTTACTACGAGCAGTACTTC; CDR3: CASGPEGYYEQYF